One and the same sample provided the 28 T cell receptor beta chains below, sequenced in a study of tissue T cells after allogeneic stem cell transplantation. Method: immunoSEQ multiplex PCR; TCRdb's copy keeps in-frame clones and lacks some. This table holds some 4,500 clones, roughly 44% found once. Time point of the sample: mouse harvest day 14 after allogeneic transplant. Mouse grafts combined 10^7 T-cell-depleted bone marrow cells with 10^6 splenic CD5+ T cells. The source material was gut tissue. These receptors came from a female BALB/c mouse given C57BL/6 T cells with graft-versus-host disease after an allogeneic hematopoietic cell transplant.

This clone turned up a few times. Germline and genes here are mouse. The sequence runs out 1 residue before the end of the CDR3; the remainder is reconstructed from the germline J gene. The chain has TRBV3 and TRBJ1-3; 8 bases align to TRBD1. CDR1 is SNHLY, CDR2 FYNGKV, per germline (reference sequence). The CDR3 loop spans 14 amino acids. V lost 5 bases and J lost 2; bases outside the gene matches: 2. CDR3 DNA, as far as it was read: TGTGCCAGCAGCATACAGGGGGCTGGAAATACGCTCTAT. Residues: CASSIQGAGNTLY. The CDR3 in full is CASSIQGAGNTLYF.

This clone was observed a handful of times. Gene names and germline refer to mouse. The DNA ends 1 residue before the CDR3 does, and the rest of the CDR3 is filled in from the germline J gene. The rearrangement links TRBV16 to TRBJ1-1, with 7 bases identical to TRBD1. There are 14 residues in the CDR3. Germline CDR1 reads SGHSA; CDR2 reads FRNQAP. Trimming removed 1 base from V and 1 base from J; junction bases left unmatched: 0. CDR3 amino acids: CASSLGQGNTEVFF. CDR3 DNA, as far as it was read: TGTGCAAGCAGCTTAGGACAGGGGAACACAGAAGTCTTC.

This clone was seen just once. Each gene name is a mouse one. The CDR3 goes on 1 residue after the read ends, and that part is filled in from the germline J gene. The chain recombines TRBV31 with TRBJ1-2; 7 bases line up with TRBD1. CDR3 length: 14 residues. The V gene's germline CDR1 is GKSSPN and CDR2 SITVG. Trimming removed 3 bases from V and 0 bases from J; junction bases left unmatched: 4. The part of the CDR3 DNA that was read is TGTGCCTGGAGGGACAGGTTTGCAAACTCCGACTACACC. This encodes CAWRDRFANSDYT. The CDR3 in full is CAWRDRFANSDYTF.

By share, this clone counts as large. The gene names here belong to mouse. The chain's CDR3 is CASSLGHLSNERLFF. The covered CDR3 bases are TGTGCCAGCAGTCTCGGACATCTTTCCAACGAAAGATTATTT. V usage is TRBV24 and J usage is TRBJ1-4; tentative D call: TRBD1 (5 bases). The sequence runs out 1 residue before the end of the CDR3; the remainder is reconstructed from the germline J gene. The CDR3 is made up of 15 amino acids. From germline, CDR1 is KGHTA and CDR2 FRNEEI. V was clipped by 3 bases and J by 0 bases, with 8 bases between them.

Points on this clone: Here the gene names and germline are mouse. Read coverage stops 1 residue before the CDR3 terminus; the germline J gene supplies the remainder. The chain couples TRBV20 to TRBJ2-5; D call uncertain. This CDR3 contains 12 residues. Looked up from germline, CDR1 is GFQATS and CDR2 is STVNSAI. The V and J ends lost 5 bases and 0 bases respectively, with 6 bases between them. The sequenced CDR3 bases are TGTGGTGCTGCAAGTAACCAAGACACCCAGTAC. Translated, it gives CGAASNQDTQY. The full CDR3 protein is CGAASNQDTQYF.

Comment on this clone: The gene names given are mouse names. With the read ending 1 residue before the CDR3 end, the germline J gene is used to fill in that end. V usage is TRBV16 and J usage is TRBJ1-4; weak D call: TRBD1 (6 bases). The CDR3 sequence is 14 residues long. Germline values: CDR1 SGHSA, CDR2 FRNQAP. Between the trimmed V and J ends, which lost 6 bases and 0 bases, there was a span of 8 bases. The covered CDR3 bases are TGTGCAAGCAGGACAGGAATTTCCAACGAAAGATTATTT. It encodes CASRTGISNERLF. The full CDR3 protein is CASRTGISNERLFF.

In this sample, this clone turned up a few times. All gene names here are mouse names. The read terminates 1 residue ahead of where the CDR3 ends, so the germline J gene completes it. The chain combines TRBV14 with TRBJ1-1; D unresolved. The CDR3 length is 12 residues. Trimming removed 1 base from V and 5 bases from J, with 6 bases in between. The germline V gene has CDR1 SGHDT and CDR2 FRDEAV. The CDR3 loop reads CASSFRQTEVFF. The sequenced CDR3 bases are TGTGCCAGCAGTTTCAGGCAAACAGAAGTCTTC.

A remark on this clone: Mouse names are used for the genes. The DNA ends 1 residue before the CDR3 does, and the rest of the CDR3 is filled in from the germline J gene. V gene TRBV26 combines with J gene TRBJ2-2; D unclear. Germline CDR1 and CDR2: KGHPV and FQNQEV (reference sequence). The CDR3 sequence is 15 residues long. V lost 2 bases and J 0 bases, leaving 7 bases between the germline ends. The CDR3 here is CASSLSPTNTGQLYF. Incomplete CDR3 DNA: TGTGCCAGCAGTCTGAGCCCAACAAACACCGGGCAGCTCTAC.

This clone is classed as large. Each gene name is a mouse one. The observed sequence ends 1 residue before the CDR3 terminus, with the missing tail filled in from the germline J gene. V usage is TRBV3 and J usage is TRBJ2-7; a possible D gene is TRBD1 (6 bases). The germline V gene has CDR1 SNHLY and CDR2 FYNGKV (reference sequence). This CDR3 is built from 13 residues. V gave up 4 bases and J gave up 3 bases, with 10 bases separating them. The CDR3 loop is CASSSLTGYEQYF. The CDR3 DNA, read in part, is TGTGCCAGCAGCTCCCTGACAGGCTATGAACAGTAC.

This clone has only a few counts. Each gene name is a mouse one. The DNA ends 1 residue before the CDR3 does, and the rest of the CDR3 is filled in from the germline J gene. The chain is built from TRBV26 and TRBJ2-7; the D gene could be TRBD1 or TRBD2 (5 bases each). V was trimmed by 2 bases and J by 7 bases, leaving 9 bases between them. The CDR3 sequence is 12 residues long. Germline assignment: CDR1 KGHPV and CDR2 FQNQEV (reference sequence). CDR3 DNA, as far as it was read: TGTGCCAGCAGTCTGGCGGGGGACGAACAGTAC. Translating gives CASSLAGDEQY. The entire CDR3 sequence reads CASSLAGDEQYF.

By share, this clone counts as medium-sized. Genes and germline are mouse. The CDR3 is cut off 1 residue early in the read; its end comes from the germline J gene. The chain has TRBV26 and TRBJ1-3, with D unclear. The CDR3 sequence is 15 residues long. In germline, CDR1 is KGHPV, CDR2 FQNQEV (reference sequence). Trimming pared 2 bases from V and 0 bases from J, leaving 8 bases between. CDR3 loop: CASSLNKYSGNTLYF. CDR3 DNA (partial): TGTGCCAGCAGTCTGAACAAGTATTCTGGAAATACGCTCTAT.

Regarding this clone: Gene labels here are mouse ones. The CDR3 end falls 1 residue outside the read, so it is completed with the germline J gene. The rearrangement uses TRBV16 and TRBJ2-4; 12 nucleotides match TRBD2. V was clipped by 5 bases and J by 1 base; unmatched bases: 4. Germline CDR1 and CDR2: SGHSA and FRNQAP. The CDR3 sequence is 16 residues long. This CDR3 is CASSPDWGGGQNTLYF. The CDR3 bases that were read are TGTGCAAGCAGCCCCGACTGGGGGGGCGGTCAAAACACCTTGTAC.

On this clone: Mouse gene names apply. The CDR3: CASGDRGSNERLFF. CDR3 DNA, as far as it was read: TGTGCCAGCGGTGACAGGGGTTCCAACGAAAGATTATTT. The V gene is TRBV13-2, the J gene TRBJ1-4; possibly TRBD1 for D (6 bases). The read halts 1 residue ahead of the CDR3 end, with the missing end drawn from the germline J gene. Germline CDR1 and CDR2: NNHNN and SYGAGS (reference sequence). There are 14 residues in the CDR3. V was pared by 2 bases and J by 1 base, with 6 bases between.

On this clone: Gene names are mouse gene names. CDR3 bases read: TGTGCCAGCAGTGAAGGGGGGGTCCAAGACACCCAGTAC. Protein: CASSEGGVQDTQY. The entire CDR3 protein is CASSEGGVQDTQYF. The J gene is TRBJ2-5, the V gene TRBV13-1, with D possibly matching TRBD2 (7 bases). The sequenced fragment ends 1 residue before the CDR3 boundary, so the rest is inferred from the germline J gene. Germline lookup yields CDR1 NSHNY and CDR2 SYGAGN. The CDR3 extends over 14 amino acids. Trimming removed 2 bases at V and 2 bases at J, with 9 bases between.

In the case of this clone: The listed genes are named as in mouse. The read finishes 1 residue shy of the CDR3 end, and the germline J gene is used to complete it. The sample contains more than one DNA sequence encoding this CDR3. V usage is TRBV26 and J usage is TRBJ2-5; D gene ambiguous. V lost 2 bases and J 6 bases, leaving 3 bases between the germline ends. The V gene's germline CDR1 is KGHPV and CDR2 FQNQEV (reference sequence). The CDR3 has 11 residues. CDR3 DNA (partial): TGTGCCAGCAGTCTGCAGGACACCCAGTAC. Its translation: CASSLQDTQY. The whole CDR3 protein reads CASSLQDTQYF.

Notes on this clone: Genes and germline are mouse. The observed sequence ends 1 residue before the CDR3 terminus, with the missing tail filled in from the germline J gene. The rearrangement uses TRBV3 and TRBJ2-5, with a weak D call TRBD2 (6 bases). The germline CDR1 and CDR2 sequences are SNHLY and FYNGKV (reference sequence). This CDR3 is built from 13 residues. Between the trimmed V and J ends, which lost 5 bases and 6 bases, there was a span of 12 bases. CDR3 amino acids: CASSVRDSDTQYF. The covered CDR3 bases are TGTGCCAGCAGCGTCCGGGACTCTGACACCCAGTAC.

In this sample, this clone turned up a few times. Any gene name here is a mouse gene name. Read coverage stops 1 residue before the CDR3 terminus; the germline J gene supplies the remainder. The V gene is TRBV16, the J gene TRBJ2-1, with TRBD1 matching 9 bases. Germline CDR1 SGHSA, CDR2 FRNQAP. After removal of 4 bases from V and 2 bases from J, the junction contained 3 bases not matched to a gene. The CDR3 loop spans 15 amino acids. The CDR3 DNA, read in part, is TGTGCAAGCAGCTCCCGGGACAGGGACTATGCTGAGCAGTTC. As protein: CASSSRDRDYAEQF. The complete CDR3 reads CASSSRDRDYAEQFF. The variable domain in full, with the rest retrieved from reference TRBV16 and TRBJ2-1, is NAGVIQTPRHKVTGKGQEATLWCEPISGHSAVFWYRQTIVQGLEFLTYFRNQAPIDDSGMPKERFSAQMPNQSHSTLKIQSTQPQDSAVYLCASSSRDRDYAEQFFGPGTRLTVL.

Concerning this clone: Mouse germline and gene names are used. The CDR3 end lies 1 residue beyond the end of the read and is filled in from the germline J gene. The rearrangement links TRBV26 to TRBJ1-3; D unresolved. The CDR3 length is 15 residues. Trimming took 0 bases from V and 0 from J, leaving 6 bases between them. Looked up from germline, CDR1 is KGHPV and CDR2 is FQNQEV (reference sequence). CDR3 residues: CASSLSPHSGNTLYF. The part of the CDR3 DNA that was read is TGTGCCAGCAGTCTGTCGCCCCATTCTGGAAATACGCTCTAT.

Comment on this clone: Mouse gene names apply. The read comes to an end 1 residue before the CDR3 does, leaving the germline J gene to fill in the end. V gene TRBV26 combines with J gene TRBJ1-3; 7 bases agree with TRBD1. This CDR3 has 15 amino acids. The ends lost 3 bases at V and 1 base at J; junction bases unmatched: 3. Germline values: CDR1 KGHPV, CDR2 FQNQEV (reference sequence). CDR3 protein: CASSLPGGSGNTLYF. Partial CDR3 DNA: TGTGCCAGCAGTCTTCCAGGGGGATCTGGAAATACGCTCTAT.

As concerns this clone: Mouse germline and gene names are used. The sequence runs out 1 residue before the end of the CDR3; the remainder is reconstructed from the germline J gene. Other DNA sequences within the sample encode an identical CDR3. The chain joins TRBV15 to TRBJ1-3; the D gene is possibly TRBD1 (5 bases). Trimming took 6 bases from V and 0 from J, leaving 9 bases between them. The CDR3 contains 14 residues. Per the germline V gene, CDR1 is SGHND and CDR2 is FRSKSL. CDR3: CASRGQNSGNTLYF. The CDR3 bases that were read are TGTGCCAGCAGGGGGCAGAATTCTGGAAATACGCTCTAT. The whole variable domain, filled in from reference TRBV15 and TRBJ1-3, reads DAGVTQTPRHEVAEKGQTIILKCEPVSGHNDLFWYRQTKIQGLELLSYFRSKSLMEDGGAFKDRFKAEMLNSSFSTLKIQPTEPKDSAVYLCASRGQNSGNTLYFGEGSRLIVV.

A word on this clone: Gene and germline names: mouse. The CDR3 end lies 1 residue beyond the end of the read and is filled in from the germline J gene. This chain uses TRBV26 with TRBJ2-5; 9 bases match TRBD2. This CDR3 is built from 15 residues. J lost 2 bases, V lost 5 bases, and 5 bases had no gene match. Per the germline V gene, CDR1 is KGHPV and CDR2 is FQNQEV (reference sequence). CDR3 residues: CASSSGGEGQDTQYF. Incomplete CDR3 DNA: TGTGCCAGCAGTTCTGGGGGGGAGGGCCAAGACACCCAGTAC. The variable domain in full, with the rest retrieved from reference TRBV26 and TRBJ2-5, is NSKVIQTPRYLVKGQGQKAKMRCIPEKGHPVVFWYQQNKNNEFKFLINFQNQEVLQQIDMTEKRFSAECPSNSPCSLEIQSSEAGDSALYLCASSSGGEGQDTQYFGPGTRLLVL.

For this clone: The genes are named according to mouse. The CDR3 bases that were read are TGTGCCAGCAGTCCTGGGGGGGTTTATGAACAGTAC. Translated, it gives CASSPGGVYEQY. The full CDR3 reads CASSPGGVYEQYF. The chain joins TRBV19 to TRBJ2-7; 9 nucleotides align to TRBD2. The CDR3 extends 1 residue past the end of the read, so its final part is completed from the germline J gene. The germline CDR1 and CDR2 sequences are FNHDT and SITEND (reference sequence). This CDR3 region has 13 residues. V lost 4 bases, J lost 4 bases, and 3 bases stayed unmatched.

Of note for this clone: Germline and genes here are mouse. Read data end 1 residue before the CDR3 end; the end is taken from the germline J gene. This specimen includes other DNA sequences encoding the same CDR3. V gene TRBV26 combines with J gene TRBJ1-1; D unclear. Trimming took off 2 bases at V and 4 bases at J, with 5 bases between the two ends. This CDR3 has 12 amino acids. The germline V gene encodes CDR1 KGHPV and CDR2 FQNQEV (reference sequence). This CDR3 is CASSLSGTEVFF. CDR3 DNA, as far as it was read: TGTGCCAGCAGTCTGAGTGGCACAGAAGTCTTC.

By proportion, this clone is large. The gene symbols are mouse symbols. The DNA ends 1 residue before the CDR3 does, and the rest of the CDR3 is filled in from the germline J gene. Distinct nucleotide sequences in the sample also encode this CDR3. V gene TRBV26 combines with J gene TRBJ2-1; a weak D match, TRBD2 (6 bases). Trimming shortened V by 2 bases and J by 1 base, and 6 bases separated the two germline ends. The CDR3 contains 14 residues. CDR1 and CDR2 (germline): KGHPV, FQNQEV (reference sequence). The CDR3 loop reads CASSLLGNYAEQFF. CDR3 DNA (partial): TGTGCCAGCAGTCTGCTGGGGAACTATGCTGAGCAGTTC.

This clone is labeled as large. Any gene name here is a mouse gene name. The read gets to within 1 residue of the CDR3 end, and the germline J gene fills in the rest. The genes are TRBV3 and TRBJ2-1; 11 bases are a match to TRBD1. The germline CDR1 and CDR2 sequences are SNHLY and FYNGKV (reference sequence). The ends lost 5 bases at V and 3 bases at J; junction bases unmatched: 3. The CDR3 length is 15 residues. CDR3 DNA (partial): TGTGCCAGCAGCGTGGGGACAGGGGGCTATGCTGAGCAGTTC. Amino acid sequence: CASSVGTGGYAEQF. From start to end, the CDR3 is CASSVGTGGYAEQFF.

Notes on this clone: Gene names are mouse gene names. From the germline J gene comes the end of the CDR3, since the read stops 1 residue before it. The chain employs TRBV17 and TRBJ2-2; TRBD1 matches at 9 bases. Germline CDR1 is MNHDT and CDR2 is YYDKIL. The CDR3 length is 14 residues. With 6 bases clipped from V and 3 bases from J, the junction kept 2 bases outside the gene matches. The sequenced CDR3 bases are TGTGCTAGCAGACGGGACAGGGACACCGGGCAGCTCTAC. It specifies CASRRDRDTGQLY. From start to end, the CDR3 is CASRRDRDTGQLYF.

As regards this clone: The gene names given are mouse names. The read ends 1 residue before the CDR3 terminus; that terminus is restored from the germline J gene. The chain links TRBV19 to TRBJ2-1; D perhaps matches TRBD1 (6 bases). The CDR3 has 14 amino acids. The germline V gene encodes CDR1 FNHDT and CDR2 SITEND (reference sequence). Trimming took off 2 bases at V and 2 bases at J, with 8 bases between the two ends. The part of the CDR3 DNA that was read is TGTGCCAGCAGTATTGGGACACACTATGCTGAGCAGTTC. This encodes CASSIGTHYAEQF. The whole CDR3 protein reads CASSIGTHYAEQFF.

Comment on this clone: Gene names follow the mouse nomenclature. The CDR3 end lies 1 residue beyond the end of the read and is filled in from the germline J gene. The chain has TRBV26 and TRBJ1-3; 10 nucleotides line up with TRBD1. Germline CDR1 KGHPV, CDR2 FQNQEV (reference sequence). The length of the CDR3 is 15 residues. The V segment lost 4 bases and the J segment 1 base; nucleotides outside the gene matches: 1. The part of the CDR3 DNA that was read is TGTGCCAGCAGTCGGGACAGGGGATCTGGAAATACGCTCTAT. It yields the protein CASSRDRGSGNTLY. The CDR3, in full, reads CASSRDRGSGNTLYF.